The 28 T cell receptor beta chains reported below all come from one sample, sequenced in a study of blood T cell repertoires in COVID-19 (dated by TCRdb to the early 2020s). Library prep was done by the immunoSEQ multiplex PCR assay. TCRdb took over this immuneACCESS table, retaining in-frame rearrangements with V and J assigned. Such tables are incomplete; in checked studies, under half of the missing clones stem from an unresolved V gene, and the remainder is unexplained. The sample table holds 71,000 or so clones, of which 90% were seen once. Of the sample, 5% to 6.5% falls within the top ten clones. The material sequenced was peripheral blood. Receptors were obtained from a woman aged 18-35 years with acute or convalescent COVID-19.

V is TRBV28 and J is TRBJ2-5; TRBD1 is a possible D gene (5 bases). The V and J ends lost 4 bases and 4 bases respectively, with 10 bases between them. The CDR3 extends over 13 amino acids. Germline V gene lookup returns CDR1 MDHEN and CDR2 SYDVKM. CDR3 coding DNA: TGTGCCAGCAGTTATGCCGACAGAGAGACCCAGTACTTC. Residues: CASSYADRETQYF. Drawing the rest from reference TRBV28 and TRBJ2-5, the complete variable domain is DVKVTQSSRYLVKRTGEKVFLECVQDMDHENMFWYRQDPGLGLRLIYFSYDVKMKEKGDIPEGYSVSREKKERFSLILESASTNQTSMYLCASSYADRETQYFGPGTRLLVL.

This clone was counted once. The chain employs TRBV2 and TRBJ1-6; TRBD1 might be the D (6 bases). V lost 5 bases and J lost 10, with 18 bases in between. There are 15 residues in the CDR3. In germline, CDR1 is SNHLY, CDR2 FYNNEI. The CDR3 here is CASSPTGGLISPLHF. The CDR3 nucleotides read TGTGCCAGCAGTCCAACCGGGGGGCTAATATCACCCCTCCACTTT.

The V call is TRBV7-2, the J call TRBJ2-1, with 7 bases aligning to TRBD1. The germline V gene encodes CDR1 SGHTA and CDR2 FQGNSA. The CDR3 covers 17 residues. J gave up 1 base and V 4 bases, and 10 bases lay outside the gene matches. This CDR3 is CASSSRGQSFSYNEQFF. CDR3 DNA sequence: TGTGCCAGCAGCTCACGGGGACAGAGTTTTTCCTACAATGAGCAGTTCTTC. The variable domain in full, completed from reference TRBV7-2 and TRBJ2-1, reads GAGVSQSPSNKVTEKGKDVELRCDPISGHTALYWYRQSLGQGLEFLIYFQGNSAPDKSGLPSDRFSAERTGGSVSTLTIQRTQQEDSAVYLCASSSRGQSFSYNEQFFGPGTRLTVL.

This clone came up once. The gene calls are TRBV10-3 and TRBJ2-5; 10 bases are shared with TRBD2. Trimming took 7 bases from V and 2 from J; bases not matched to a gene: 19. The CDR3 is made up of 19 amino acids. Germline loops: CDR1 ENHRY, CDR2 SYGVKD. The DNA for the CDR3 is TGTGCCATCACCCCGTATGATTTTGCGGGACTAGCGTATCAAGAGACCCAGTACTTC. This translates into CAITPYDFAGLAYQETQYF.

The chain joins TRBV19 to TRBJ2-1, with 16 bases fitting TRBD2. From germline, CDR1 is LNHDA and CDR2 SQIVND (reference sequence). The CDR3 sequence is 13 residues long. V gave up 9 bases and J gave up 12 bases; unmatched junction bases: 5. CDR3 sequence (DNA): TGTGCCAGCGCGGGACTAGCGGGGGGGTCGCAGTTCTTC. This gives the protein CASAGLAGGSQFF.

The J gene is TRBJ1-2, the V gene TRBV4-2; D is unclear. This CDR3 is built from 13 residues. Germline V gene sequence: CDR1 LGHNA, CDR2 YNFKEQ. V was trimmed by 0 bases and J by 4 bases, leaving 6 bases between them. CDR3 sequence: CASSQDSFYGYTF. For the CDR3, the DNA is TGTGCCAGCAGCCAAGACAGTTTCTATGGCTACACCTTC.

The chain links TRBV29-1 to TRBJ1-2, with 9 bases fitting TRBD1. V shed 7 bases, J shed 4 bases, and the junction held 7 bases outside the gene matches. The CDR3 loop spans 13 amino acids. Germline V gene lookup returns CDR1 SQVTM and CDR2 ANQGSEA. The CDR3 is CSAGGTGTYGYTF. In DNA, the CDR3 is TGCAGCGCCGGGGGGACAGGGACCTATGGCTACACCTTC. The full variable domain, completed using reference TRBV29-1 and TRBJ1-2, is SAVISQKPSRDICQRGTSLTIQCQVDSQVTMMFWYRQQPGQSLTLIATANQGSEATYESGFVIDKFPISRPNLTFSTLTVSNMSPEDSSIYLCSAGGTGTYGYTFGSGTRLTVV.

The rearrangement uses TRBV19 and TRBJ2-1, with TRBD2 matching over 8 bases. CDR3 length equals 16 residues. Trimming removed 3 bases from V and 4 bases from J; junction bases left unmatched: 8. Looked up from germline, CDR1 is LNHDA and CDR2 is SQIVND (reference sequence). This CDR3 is CASSIKRGPTYNEQFF. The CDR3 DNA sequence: TGTGCCAGTAGTATTAAGCGGGGGCCTACTTACAATGAGCAGTTCTTC.

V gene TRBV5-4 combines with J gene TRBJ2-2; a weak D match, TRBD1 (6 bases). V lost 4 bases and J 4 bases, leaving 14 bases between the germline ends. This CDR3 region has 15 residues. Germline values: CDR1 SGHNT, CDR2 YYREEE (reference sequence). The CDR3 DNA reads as TGTGCCAGCAGCCGGGACATGGGCTTCACCGGGGAGCTGTTTTTT. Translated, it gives CASSRDMGFTGELFF. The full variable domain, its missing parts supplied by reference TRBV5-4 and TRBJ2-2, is ETGVTQSPTHLIKTRGQQVTLRCSSQSGHNTVSWYQQALGQGPQFIFQYYREEENGRGNFPPRFSGLQFPNYSSELNVNALELDDSALYLCASSRDMGFTGELFFGEGSRLTVL.

The CDR3 region is CASSALSGNTIYF. CDR3 nucleotide sequence: TGTGCCAGCAGCGCTCTCTCTGGAAACACCATATATTTT. The rearrangement uses TRBV9 and TRBJ1-3; no reliable D call. This CDR3 comprises 13 residues. V dropped 3 bases and J dropped 0 bases, with 4 bases sitting between them. Germline lookup yields CDR1 SGDLS and CDR2 YYNGEE.

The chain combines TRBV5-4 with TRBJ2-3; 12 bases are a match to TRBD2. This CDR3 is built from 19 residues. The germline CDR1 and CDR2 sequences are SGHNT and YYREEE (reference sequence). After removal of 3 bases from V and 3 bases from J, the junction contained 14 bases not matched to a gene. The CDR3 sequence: CASSSGLAGLGGGTDTQYF. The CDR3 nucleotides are TGTGCCAGCAGCTCCGGACTAGCGGGACTCGGGGGTGGGACAGATACGCAGTATTTT. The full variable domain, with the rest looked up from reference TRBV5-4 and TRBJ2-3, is ETGVTQSPTHLIKTRGQQVTLRCSSQSGHNTVSWYQQALGQGPQFIFQYYREEENGRGNFPPRFSGLQFPNYSSELNVNALELDDSALYLCASSSGLAGLGGGTDTQYFGPGTRLTVL.

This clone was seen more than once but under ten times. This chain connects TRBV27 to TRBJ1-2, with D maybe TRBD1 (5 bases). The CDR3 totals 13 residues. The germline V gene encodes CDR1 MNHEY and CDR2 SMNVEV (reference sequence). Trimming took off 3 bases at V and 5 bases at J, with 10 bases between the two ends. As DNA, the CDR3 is TGTGCCAGCAGTTTGGGGCGCGGATATGGCTACACCTTC. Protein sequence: CASSLGRGYGYTF.

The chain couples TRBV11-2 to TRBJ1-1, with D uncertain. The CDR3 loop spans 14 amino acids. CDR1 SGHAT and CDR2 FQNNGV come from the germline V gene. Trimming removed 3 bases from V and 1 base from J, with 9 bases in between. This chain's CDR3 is CASSFDAWNTEAFF. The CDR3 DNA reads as TGTGCCAGCAGCTTCGATGCGTGGAACACTGAAGCTTTCTTT.

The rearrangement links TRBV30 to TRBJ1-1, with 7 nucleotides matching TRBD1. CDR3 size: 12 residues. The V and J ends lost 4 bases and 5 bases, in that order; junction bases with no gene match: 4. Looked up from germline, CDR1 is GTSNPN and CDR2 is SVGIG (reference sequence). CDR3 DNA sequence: TGTGCCTGGAAGACAGGGAGGACTGAAGCTTTCTTT. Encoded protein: CAWKTGRTEAFF.

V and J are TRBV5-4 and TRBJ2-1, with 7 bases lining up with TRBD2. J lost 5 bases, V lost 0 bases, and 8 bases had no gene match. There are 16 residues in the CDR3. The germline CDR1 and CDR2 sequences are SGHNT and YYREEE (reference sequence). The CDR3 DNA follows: TGTGCCAGCAGCTTGGCCAACGGACTAGTGAACAATGAGCAGTTCTTC. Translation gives CASSLANGLVNNEQFF.

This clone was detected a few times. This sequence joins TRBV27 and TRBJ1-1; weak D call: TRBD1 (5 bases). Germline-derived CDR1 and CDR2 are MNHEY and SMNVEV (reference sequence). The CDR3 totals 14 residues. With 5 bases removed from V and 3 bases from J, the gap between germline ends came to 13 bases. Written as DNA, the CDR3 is TGTGCCAGCAGTCCTCTACAGGTCCACACTGAAGCTTTCTTT. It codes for CASSPLQVHTEAFF.

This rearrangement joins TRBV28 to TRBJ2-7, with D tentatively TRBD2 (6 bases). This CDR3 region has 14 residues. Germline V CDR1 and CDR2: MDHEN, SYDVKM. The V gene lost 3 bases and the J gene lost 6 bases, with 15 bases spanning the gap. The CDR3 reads CASSFSGGVREQYF. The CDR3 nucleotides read TGTGCCAGCAGTTTCTCCGGGGGAGTCCGCGAGCAGTACTTC.

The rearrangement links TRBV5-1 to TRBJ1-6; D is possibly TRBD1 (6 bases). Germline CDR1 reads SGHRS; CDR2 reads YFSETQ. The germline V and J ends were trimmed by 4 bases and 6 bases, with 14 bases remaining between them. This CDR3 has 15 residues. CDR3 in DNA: TGCGCCAGCAGCCATAACAGGGAGAGTAATTCACCCCTCCACTTT. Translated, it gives CASSHNRESNSPLHF.

CDR3 nucleotides: TGTGCCAGCAGCGTAGAAGGTAGCGGAACCGGGGAGCTGTTTTTT. Its protein product is CASSVEGSGTGELFF. This chain uses TRBV9 with TRBJ2-2; tentatively, D is TRBD2 (6 bases). This CDR3 is 15 amino acids long. CDR1 is SGDLS, CDR2 YYNGEE, per germline. Trimming took 0 bases from V and 5 from J, leaving 11 bases between them.

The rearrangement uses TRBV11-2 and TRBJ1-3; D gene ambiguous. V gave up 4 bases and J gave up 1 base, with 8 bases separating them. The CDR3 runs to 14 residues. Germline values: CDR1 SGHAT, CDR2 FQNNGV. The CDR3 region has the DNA TGTGCCAGCAGCTCCCAGCGATCTGGAAACACCATATATTTT. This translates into CASSSQRSGNTIYF.

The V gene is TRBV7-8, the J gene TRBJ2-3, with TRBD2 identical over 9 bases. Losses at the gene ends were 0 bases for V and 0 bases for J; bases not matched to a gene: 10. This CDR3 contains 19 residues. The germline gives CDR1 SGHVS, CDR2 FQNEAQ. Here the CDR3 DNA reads TGTGCCAGCAGCTTAGCCAGCGGGGGGCCAGTAAGTAGCACAGATACGCAGTATTTT. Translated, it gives CASSLASGGPVSSTDTQYF.

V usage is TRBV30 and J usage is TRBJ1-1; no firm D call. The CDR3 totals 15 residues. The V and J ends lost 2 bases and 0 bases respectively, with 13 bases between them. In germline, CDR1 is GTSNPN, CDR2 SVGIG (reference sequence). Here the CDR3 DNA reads TGTGCCTGGAGTTTGACGACAAGAATGAACACTGAAGCTTTCTTT. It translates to CAWSLTTRMNTEAFF.

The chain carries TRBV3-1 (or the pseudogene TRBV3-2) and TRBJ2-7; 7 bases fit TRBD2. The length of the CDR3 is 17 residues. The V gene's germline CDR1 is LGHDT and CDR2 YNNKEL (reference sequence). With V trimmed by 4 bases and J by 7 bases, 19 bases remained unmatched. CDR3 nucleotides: TGTGCCAGCAGCCTGCGGGGACGGGAGGTCGATTCGGGGGAGCAGTACTTC. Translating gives CASSLRGREVDSGEQYF.

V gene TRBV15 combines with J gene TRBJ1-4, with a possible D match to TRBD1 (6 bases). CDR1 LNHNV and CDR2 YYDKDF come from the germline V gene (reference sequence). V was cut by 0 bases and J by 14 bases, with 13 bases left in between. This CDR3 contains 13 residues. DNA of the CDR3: TGTGCCACCAGCAGAGATCAACAGGGCAACCTGTTTTTT. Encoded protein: CATSRDQQGNLFF. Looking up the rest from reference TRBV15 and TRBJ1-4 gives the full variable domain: DAMVIQNPRYQVTQFGKPVTLSCSQTLNHNVMYWYQQKSSQAPKLLFHYYDKDFNNEADTPDNFQSRRPNTSFCFLDIRSPGLGDTAMYLCATSRDQQGNLFFGSGTQLSVL.

CDR3 loop: CAWNGQGFSPLHF. The CDR3 DNA is TGTGCCTGGAACGGACAGGGGTTTTCACCCCTCCACTTT. The chain recombines TRBV30 with TRBJ1-6; the match to TRBD1 covers 9 bases. Germline CDR1 reads GTSNPN; CDR2 reads SVGIG (reference sequence). The CDR3 sequence is 13 residues long. V trimming: 4 bases; J trimming: 9 bases; junction bases outside the gene matches: 4.

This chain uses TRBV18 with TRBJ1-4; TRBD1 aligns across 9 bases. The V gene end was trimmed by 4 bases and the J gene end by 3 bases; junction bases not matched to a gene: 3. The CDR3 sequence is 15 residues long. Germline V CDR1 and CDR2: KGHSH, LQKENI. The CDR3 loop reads CASSRGQGPNEKLFF. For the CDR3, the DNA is TGTGCCAGCTCACGGGGACAGGGTCCTAATGAAAAACTGTTTTTT.

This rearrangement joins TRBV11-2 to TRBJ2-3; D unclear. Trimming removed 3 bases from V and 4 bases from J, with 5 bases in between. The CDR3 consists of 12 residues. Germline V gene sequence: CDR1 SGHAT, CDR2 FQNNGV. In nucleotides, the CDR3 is TGTGCCAGCAGCTTCTCGGCAGATACGCAGTATTTT. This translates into CASSFSADTQYF.

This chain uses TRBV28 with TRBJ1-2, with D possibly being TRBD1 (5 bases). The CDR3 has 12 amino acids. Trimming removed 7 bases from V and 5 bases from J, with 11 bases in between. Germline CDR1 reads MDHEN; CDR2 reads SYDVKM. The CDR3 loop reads CASTDSYYGYTF. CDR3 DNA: TGTGCCAGCACAGACAGCTATTATGGCTACACCTTC.